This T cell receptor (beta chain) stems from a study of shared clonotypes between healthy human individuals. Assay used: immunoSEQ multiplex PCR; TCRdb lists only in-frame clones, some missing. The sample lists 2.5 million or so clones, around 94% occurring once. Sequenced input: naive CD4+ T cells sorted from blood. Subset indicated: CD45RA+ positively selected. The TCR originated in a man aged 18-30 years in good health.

The CDR3 loop is CASSTGQGRHYGYTF. The CDR3 coding sequence is TGTGCCAGCAGTACCGGACAGGGGCGCCACTATGGCTACACCTTC. The chain carries TRBV6-5 and TRBJ1-2, with 9 bases lining up with TRBD1. The V gene's germline CDR1 is MNHEY and CDR2 SVGAGI. J was trimmed by 3 bases and V by 5 bases; bases with no gene match: 7. This CDR3 has 15 residues.